The 24 T cell receptor beta chains below all came from one sample that was sequenced in a study of T cell responses to AZD1222 COVID-19 vaccine. Assay: immunoSEQ multiplex PCR; the TCRdb copy retains only in-frame clones and omits some. This sample has some 94,000 clones, with around nine tenths found just once. The source was peripheral blood, collected on day 0 of AZD1222 vaccination. Every receptor here comes from an adult in good health.

The chain recombines TRBV14 with TRBJ1-1; D gene uncertain. Germline V lookup: CDR1 SGHDN, CDR2 FVKESK. V shed 0 bases and J shed 0 bases, with 5 bases lying between them. The CDR3 totals 14 residues. This chain's CDR3 is CASSQDTVNTEAFF. In DNA form, the CDR3 reads TGTGCCAGCAGCCAAGATACAGTGAACACTGAAGCTTTCTTT.

This chain connects TRBV4-1 to TRBJ1-5; D possibly corresponds to TRBD1 (5 bases). Germline values: CDR1 MGHRA, CDR2 YSYEKL. This CDR3 spans 20 amino acids. V lost 3 bases and J lost 4, with 28 bases in between. This CDR3 reads CASSHSVGTSNVDGNQPQHF. CDR3 in DNA: TGCGCCAGCAGCCATTCTGTCGGGACTTCTAATGTTGACGGGAATCAGCCCCAGCATTTT.

The V gene is TRBV28, the J gene TRBJ1-5, with TRBD1 matching 7 bases. This CDR3 comprises 14 residues. CDR1 is MDHEN, CDR2 SYDVKM, per germline. J was trimmed by 5 bases and V by 2 bases; bases with no gene match: 3. In DNA, the CDR3 is TGTGCCAGCAGTTTACAGGGGGGTGATCAGCCCCAGCATTTT. Its translation: CASSLQGGDQPQHF.

This clone was observed a single time. J is TRBJ2-3 and V is TRBV6-4; 10 bases fit TRBD2. Germline CDR1 and CDR2: MRHNA and SNTAGT. The CDR3 spans 16 residues. V was pared by 3 bases and J by 0 bases, with 3 bases of the junction left unmatched. CDR3 protein: CASSEGAGGSTDTQYF. In DNA form, the CDR3 reads TGTGCCAGCAGTGAGGGAGCGGGGGGGAGCACAGATACGCAGTATTTT.

The V and J genes are TRBV19 and TRBJ2-4, with 11 nucleotides matching TRBD1. Losses at the gene ends were 6 bases for V and 7 bases for J; bases not matched to a gene: 5. CDR3 length: 14 residues. The V gene's germline CDR1 is LNHDA and CDR2 SQIVND (reference sequence). This CDR3 reads CASRGQGAFNIQYF. The CDR3 DNA follows: TGTGCCAGTAGAGGACAGGGGGCTTTTAACATTCAGTACTTC.

The V call is TRBV2, the J call TRBJ1-5; the D is unclear. Germline V gene sequence: CDR1 SNHLY, CDR2 FYNNEI. There are 13 residues in the CDR3. Trimming shortened V by 7 bases and J by 2 bases, and 9 bases separated the two germline ends. The DNA for the CDR3 is TGTGCCAGCACGAGATGGGGCAATCAGCCCCAGCATTTT. It is translated as CASTRWGNQPQHF. The full variable domain, in which reference TRBV2 and TRBJ1-5 provide the parts outside the CDR3, is EPEVTQTPSHQVTQMGQEVILRCVPISNHLYFYWYRQILGQKVEFLVSFYNNEISEKSEIFDDQFSVERPDGSNFTLKIRSTKLEDSAMYFCASTRWGNQPQHFGDGTRLSIL.

CDR3 nucleotide sequence: TGTGCCAGCAGCTTGGTAGGGACCAACTACGAGCAGTACTTC. Its translation: CASSLVGTNYEQYF. The chain is built from TRBV5-4 and TRBJ2-7; TRBD1 or TRBD2 may be the D gene (5 bases each). V was shortened by 0 bases and J by 3 bases, with 10 bases between the two germline ends. Germline-derived CDR1 and CDR2 are SGHNT and YYREEE (reference sequence). The CDR3 is 14 residues long. The full variable domain, in which reference TRBV5-4 and TRBJ2-7 provide the parts outside the CDR3, is ETGVTQSPTHLIKTRGQQVTLRCSSQSGHNTVSWYQQALGQGPQFIFQYYREEENGRGNFPPRFSGLQFPNYSSELNVNALELDDSALYLCASSLVGTNYEQYFGPGTRLTVT.

CDR3 sequence: CASSRKTIGTYLVNTEAFF. As DNA, the CDR3 is TGTGCCAGCAGCCGGAAGACAATTGGTACCTATTTAGTGAACACTGAAGCTTTCTTT. This rearrangement joins TRBV28 to TRBJ1-1; D is undetermined. CDR1 and CDR2 from the germline V gene are MDHEN and SYDVKM. Trimming took 6 bases from V and 0 from J, leaving 26 bases between them. The CDR3 is made up of 19 amino acids.

This chain connects TRBV2 to TRBJ2-2, with D possibly matching TRBD1 (6 bases). V was shortened by 5 bases and J by 5 bases, with 15 bases between the two germline ends. CDR3 size: 15 residues. From germline, CDR1 is SNHLY and CDR2 FYNNEI. As DNA, the CDR3 is TGTGCCAGCAGTTCTCAGGGTCAGGGGACCGGGGAGCTGTTTTTT. Protein product: CASSSQGQGTGELFF.

V is TRBV5-6 and J is TRBJ2-5; no firm D call. Germline V CDR1 and CDR2: SGHDT, YYEEEE. With 4 bases removed from V and 2 bases from J, the gap between germline ends came to 12 bases. The CDR3 consists of 14 residues. CDR3 sequence reads: CASSLQTRQETQYF. Written as DNA, the CDR3 is TGTGCCAGCAGCCTACAGACTCGTCAAGAGACCCAGTACTTC. Variable domain in full (rest from reference TRBV5-6 and TRBJ2-5): DAGVTQSPTHLIKTRGQQVTLRCSPKSGHDTVSWYQQALGQGPQFIFQYYEEEERQRGNFPDRFSGHQFPNYSSELNVNALLLGDSALYLCASSLQTRQETQYFGPGTRLLVL.

V is TRBV24-1 and J is TRBJ2-2, with TRBD1 identical over 7 bases. This CDR3 is built from 15 residues. V shed 5 bases, J shed 1 base, and the junction held 3 bases outside the gene matches. The V gene's germline CDR1 is KGHDR and CDR2 SFDVKD. The CDR3 sequence: CATSAAGGNTGELFF. As DNA, the CDR3 is TGTGCCACCAGTGCTGCAGGGGGGAACACCGGGGAGCTGTTTTTT.

This clone was observed a single time. The rearrangement uses TRBV7-3 and TRBJ1-1; no definite D call. The V end lost 6 bases, the J end lost 0 bases, and 8 bases lay between the germline ends. The germline gives CDR1 SGHTA, CDR2 FQGTGA. The CDR3 is 13 amino acids. The CDR3 here is CASSAGMNTEAFF. In DNA form, the CDR3 reads TGTGCCAGCAGTGCGGGAATGAACACTGAAGCTTTCTTT.

The J gene is TRBJ2-1, the V gene TRBV19; D possibly corresponds to TRBD2 (5 bases). The CDR3 extends over 16 amino acids. With 1 base removed from V and 4 bases from J, the gap between germline ends came to 14 bases. CDR1 is LNHDA, CDR2 SQIVND, per germline (reference sequence). The CDR3 DNA sequence: TGTGCCAGTAGTATAGGGCAGCGGCTCGTATACAATGAGCAGTTCTTC. Translation: CASSIGQRLVYNEQFF.

V is TRBV28 and J is TRBJ1-5, with D unresolved. Germline CDR1 is MDHEN and CDR2 is SYDVKM. CDR3 size: 16 residues. Deletions cut 5 bases from V and 2 bases from J, with 16 bases between. In nucleotides, the CDR3 is TGTGCCAGCAGTAGACTGAGCAATGGTGGCAATCAGCCCCAGCATTTT. Translated: CASSRLSNGGNQPQHF.

This chain uses TRBV28 with TRBJ2-7; TRBD1 aligns across 10 bases. With V trimmed by 7 bases and J by 5 bases, 5 bases remained unmatched. This CDR3 contains 13 residues. Germline values: CDR1 MDHEN, CDR2 SYDVKM. This CDR3 reads CASIPGQGNEQYF. The CDR3 nucleotides are TGTGCCAGCATCCCGGGACAGGGGAACGAGCAGTACTTC.

The V call is TRBV11-3, the J call TRBJ1-1; the match to TRBD1 covers 9 bases. V lost 3 bases to trimming and J lost 8 bases; unmatched junction nucleotides: 1. The length of the CDR3 is 12 residues. The germline V gene has CDR1 SGHNT and CDR2 YENEEA. The CDR3 here is CASSFGQGEAFF. CDR3 bases: TGTGCCAGCAGCTTCGGACAGGGGGAAGCTTTCTTT. The whole variable domain, remainder taken from reference TRBV11-3 and TRBJ1-1, is EAGVVQSPRYKIIEKKQPVAFWCNPISGHNTLYWYLQNLGQGPELLIRYENEEAVDDSQLPKDRFSAERLKGVDSTLKIQPAELGDSAVYLCASSFGQGEAFFGQGTRLTVV.

This rearrangement joins TRBV6-1 to TRBJ1-6; no clear D. V lost 2 bases, J lost 1 base, and 15 bases lay in between. CDR3 size: 18 residues. CDR1 and CDR2 (germline): MNHNS, SASEGT. CDR3 region: CASSEKEQSSSYNSPLHF. The CDR3 bases are TGTGCCAGCAGTGAAAAGGAACAGAGTTCATCCTATAATTCACCCCTCCACTTT.

The chain employs TRBV6-1 and TRBJ1-4; 7 nucleotides line up with TRBD1. CDR1 is MNHNS and CDR2 is SASEGT in the germline V gene. The V segment lost 1 base and the J segment 7 bases; nucleotides outside the gene matches: 12. The CDR3 has 17 residues. DNA of the CDR3: TGTGCCAGCAGTGAAGAAAGGCCCTCCCCAGGGGGTGAAAAACTGTTTTTT. Translation: CASSEERPSPGGEKLFF.

The CDR3 here is CAWSVGQTTNEKLFF. The CDR3, as DNA: TGTGCCTGGAGTGTAGGGCAGACAACTAATGAAAAACTGTTTTTT. The rearrangement joins TRBV30 to TRBJ1-4; no definite D call. Germline V gives CDR1 GTSNPN, CDR2 SVGIG (reference sequence). Deletions cut 0 bases from V and 0 bases from J, with 8 bases between. The CDR3 is made up of 15 amino acids. The variable domain in full, with the rest retrieved from reference TRBV30 and TRBJ1-4, is SQTIHQWPATLVQPVGSPLSLECTVEGTSNPNLYWYRQAAGRGLQLLFYSVGIGQISSEVPQNLSASRPQDRQFILSSKKLLLSDSGFYLCAWSVGQTTNEKLFFGSGTQLSVL.

The J gene is TRBJ2-2, the V gene TRBV5-1; TRBD1 might be the D (7 bases). The CDR3 runs 15 residues. The germline CDR1 and CDR2 sequences are SGHRS and YFSETQ. With 6 bases removed from V and 4 bases from J, the gap between germline ends came to 16 bases. CDR3 coding DNA: TGCGCCAGCACTAGGAGGGGGCAGGGCACCGGGGAGCTGTTTTTT. This encodes CASTRRGQGTGELFF. Combining the CDR3 with reference TRBV5-1 and TRBJ2-2 gives the whole variable domain KAGVTQTPRYLIKTRGQQVTLSCSPISGHRSVSWYQQTPGQGLQFLFEYFSETQRNKGNFPGRFSGRQFSNSRSEMNVSTLELGDSALYLCASTRRGQGTGELFFGEGSRLTVL.

In nucleotides, the CDR3 is TGTGCCAGCAGCCAAGATTGGACAGGGGGTTTGTCTGGAAACACCATATATTTT. Protein: CASSQDWTGGLSGNTIYF. The chain uses TRBV3-1 (or the pseudogene TRBV3-2) and TRBJ1-3, with 10 bases fitting TRBD1. J lost 1 base, V lost 0 bases, and 6 bases had no gene match. This CDR3 is built from 18 residues. Germline CDR1 reads LGHDT; CDR2 reads YNNKEL (reference sequence).

V usage is TRBV27 and J usage is TRBJ1-3; 10 positions agree with TRBD1. The CDR3 is 15 residues long. Germline values: CDR1 MNHEY, CDR2 SMNVEV (reference sequence). Losses at the gene ends were 6 bases for V and 11 bases for J; bases not matched to a gene: 13. For the CDR3, the DNA is TGTGCCAGCAGACCGGGACAGGGGCCGTCTTCCCCCATATATTTT. Translating it yields CASRPGQGPSSPIYF.

In its sample, this clone was seen a few times. The CDR3 DNA follows: TGTGCCAGCAGCGCCGGACAGTTGCTCGCTAATGAAAAACTGTTTTTT. Protein product: CASSAGQLLANEKLFF. The chain uses TRBV9 and TRBJ1-4, with D possibly being TRBD1 (6 bases). CDR1 is SGDLS and CDR2 is YYNGEE in the germline V gene. V lost 3 bases, J lost 3 bases, and 15 bases lay in between. CDR3 length: 16 amino acids.

The chain employs TRBV13 and TRBJ1-1; no firm D call. The germline V gene has CDR1 PRHDT and CDR2 FYEKMQ (reference sequence). The V gene lost 5 bases and the J gene lost 4 bases, with 20 bases spanning the gap. The CDR3 is 16 residues long. The DNA of the CDR3 is TGTGCCAGCAGCACCGTATGGGGTAGTCATTCCACTGAAGCTTTCTTT. It encodes CASSTVWGSHSTEAFF.